These 12 T cell receptor beta chains share one sample of origin, sequenced in a study of cytomegalovirus exposure and HLA in healthy donors. Use of 60 Vbeta and 13 Jbeta primers characterized the PCR. Clones were read by immunoSEQ multiplex PCR, and TCRdb kept only the in-frame ones, dropping some. Among some 150,000 clones listed, 80% to 90% were seen once. Material for sequencing was PBMCs. These receptors came from a woman aged 30 to 39 in good health and CMV-seropositive.

This clone was found a few times. CDR3 coding DNA: TGCGCCAGCAGCCAAGTATTCAGGGGATCCTACGAGCAGTACTTC. It is translated as CASSQVFRGSYEQYF. The chain is built from TRBV4-3 and TRBJ2-7, with a weak D call TRBD1 (6 bases). There are 15 residues in the CDR3. CDR1 is LGHNA and CDR2 is YSLEER in the germline V gene. V was pared by 1 base and J by 1 base, with 11 bases between.

This chain connects TRBV19 to TRBJ2-1, with TRBD2 matching over 10 bases. The CDR3 length is 15 residues. CDR1 is LNHDA and CDR2 is SQIVND in the germline V gene (reference sequence). V shed 5 bases, J shed 4 bases, and the junction held 5 bases outside the gene matches. The CDR3 region has the DNA TGTGCCAGTAGTCCCCTGACTAGCGGGTACAATGAGCAGTTCTTC. Its translation: CASSPLTSGYNEQFF.

This chain uses TRBV18 with TRBJ2-7; maybe TRBD1 (6 bases). CDR3 length equals 21 residues. Looked up from germline, CDR1 is KGHSH and CDR2 is LQKENI. Deletions cut 1 base from V and 3 bases from J, with 31 bases between. As DNA, the CDR3 is TGTGCCAGCTCACCACGGTCAGGCCAAGAAAAGGGGGTGGCTTTTAGCTACGAGCAGTACTTC. This encodes CASSPRSGQEKGVAFSYEQYF.

J is TRBJ2-7 and V is TRBV7-3; 8 bases are shared with TRBD1. Germline CDR1 is SGHTA and CDR2 is FQGTGA. V was pared by 5 bases and J by 1 base, with 10 bases of the junction left unmatched. The CDR3 extends over 16 amino acids. The DNA of the CDR3 is TGTGCCAGCAGCCCCACCTCGGACAGGGAGTCCTACGAGCAGTACTTC. Its translation is CASSPTSDRESYEQYF.

The CDR3 region has the DNA TGTGCCAGCCTCGACACGGCTAACTATGGCTACACCTTC. The encoded protein is CASLDTANYGYTF. J is TRBJ1-2 and V is TRBV6-5; D not certain. The V gene's germline CDR1 is MNHEY and CDR2 SVGAGI. The CDR3 sequence is 13 residues long. V lost 8 bases and J 0 bases, leaving 10 bases between the germline ends.

In nucleotides, the CDR3 is TGTGCCAGTAGTCCGTCCTACAGGGGAATCCAAGAGACCCAGTACTTC. Encoded protein: CASSPSYRGIQETQYF. This chain connects TRBV19 to TRBJ2-5, with 7 bases aligning to TRBD1. The CDR3 consists of 16 residues. Germline V lookup: CDR1 LNHDA, CDR2 SQIVND (reference sequence). Germline trimming cut 5 bases from V and 1 base from J; bases unmatched to any gene: 10.

The chain uses TRBV27 and TRBJ1-2, with D possibly matching TRBD1 (6 bases). This CDR3 is built from 14 residues. V lost 10 bases and J lost 8, with 23 bases in between. Germline V lookup: CDR1 MNHEY, CDR2 SMNVEV (reference sequence). The CDR3: CATSPGGHLKGYTF. The CDR3 DNA reads as TGTGCCACCAGCCCGGGGGGCCATTTGAAGGGCTACACCTTC.

Only a few counts were recorded for this clone. This chain connects TRBV5-1 to TRBJ1-5; no definite D call. The germline V gene has CDR1 SGHRS and CDR2 YFSETQ. There are 15 residues in the CDR3. Trimming removed 4 bases from V and 2 bases from J, with 13 bases in between. This CDR3 reads CASSPSAGRNQPQHF. In nucleotides, the CDR3 is TGCGCCAGCAGCCCTAGCGCAGGCCGCAATCAGCCCCAGCATTTT.

This sequence joins TRBV4-1 and TRBJ1-5; D unclear. Germline V gene data show CDR1 as MGHRA and CDR2 as YSYEKL. The length of the CDR3 is 15 residues. The V gene lost 0 bases and the J gene lost 7 bases, with 13 bases spanning the gap. In DNA, the CDR3 is TGCGCCAGCAGCCAAGACCCCCGGGGTAGCCAGCCCCAGCATTTT. Translated, it gives CASSQDPRGSQPQHF.

J is TRBJ2-1 and V is TRBV7-6; 16 bases agree with TRBD2. CDR1 is SGHVS, CDR2 FNYEAQ, per germline. The CDR3 spans 20 residues. J lost 4 bases, V lost 5 bases, and 14 bases had no gene match. Written as DNA, the CDR3 is TGTGCCAGCAGCCCCCCACCGGGACTAGCGGGGGGGCCTATTTACAATGAGCAGTTCTTC. It is translated as CASSPPPGLAGGPIYNEQFF. Full variable domain (outside the CDR3, taken from reference TRBV7-6 and TRBJ2-1): GAGVSQSPRYKVTKRGQDVALRCDPISGHVSLYWYRQALGQGPEFLTYFNYEAQQDKSGLPNDRFSAERPEGSISTLTIQRTEQRDSAMYRCASSPPPGLAGGPIYNEQFFGPGTRLTVL.

The chain joins TRBV6-5 to TRBJ1-3; D unresolved. The CDR3 extends over 13 amino acids. In germline, CDR1 is MNHEY, CDR2 SVGAGI. V gave up 6 bases and J gave up 0 bases, with 6 bases separating them. The CDR3 spells CASSPRSGNTIYF. DNA for the CDR3: TGTGCCAGCAGCCCCCGCTCTGGAAACACCATATATTTT.

This clone was counted once. This sequence joins TRBV14 and TRBJ1-1; D gene uncertain. Per the germline V gene, CDR1 is SGHDN and CDR2 is FVKESK. CDR3 length: 13 amino acids. V was shortened by 6 bases and J by 4 bases, with 12 bases between the two germline ends. CDR3 residues: CASSKERSTEAFF. The CDR3 nucleotides read TGTGCCAGCAGTAAGGAGAGAAGCACTGAAGCTTTCTTT.